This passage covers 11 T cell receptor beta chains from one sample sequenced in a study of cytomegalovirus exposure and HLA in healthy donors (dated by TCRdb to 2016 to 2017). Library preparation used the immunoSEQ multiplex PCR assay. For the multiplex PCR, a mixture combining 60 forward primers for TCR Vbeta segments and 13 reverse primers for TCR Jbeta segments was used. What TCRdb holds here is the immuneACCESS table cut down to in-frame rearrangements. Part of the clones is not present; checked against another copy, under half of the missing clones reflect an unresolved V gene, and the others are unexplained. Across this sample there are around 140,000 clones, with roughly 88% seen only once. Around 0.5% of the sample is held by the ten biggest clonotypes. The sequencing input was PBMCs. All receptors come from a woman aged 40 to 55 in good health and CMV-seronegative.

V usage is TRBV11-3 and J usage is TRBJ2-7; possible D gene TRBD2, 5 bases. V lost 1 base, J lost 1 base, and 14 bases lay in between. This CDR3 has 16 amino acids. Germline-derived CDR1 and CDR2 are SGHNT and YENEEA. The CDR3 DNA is TGTGCCAGCAGCTTAGCGTCGGCGGGTGGATCCTACGAGCAGTACTTC. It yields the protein CASSLASAGGSYEQYF.

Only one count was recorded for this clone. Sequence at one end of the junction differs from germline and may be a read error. CDR3 in amino acids: CSSSLGTGDTEAFF. In DNA, the CDR3 is TGTTCCAGCAGCTTAGGGACAGGGGACACTGAAGCTTTCTTT. The chain combines TRBV7-9 with TRBJ1-1, with TRBD1 matching 10 bases. CDR1 is SEHNR and CDR2 is FQNEAQ in the germline V gene (reference sequence). CDR3 size: 14 residues.

The CDR3 loop reads CASSGANYEQYF. The DNA of the CDR3 is TGTGCCAGCTCTGGGGCTAACTACGAGCAGTACTTC. The V gene is TRBV7-9, the J gene TRBJ2-7, with D perhaps TRBD1 (5 bases). From germline, CDR1 is SEHNR and CDR2 FQNEAQ (reference sequence). This CDR3 comprises 12 residues. Trimming stripped 8 bases from V and 3 bases from J, with 11 bases between.

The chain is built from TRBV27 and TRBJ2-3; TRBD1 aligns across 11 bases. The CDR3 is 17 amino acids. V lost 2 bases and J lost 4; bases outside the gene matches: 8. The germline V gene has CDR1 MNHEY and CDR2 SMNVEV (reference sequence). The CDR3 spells CASSLRGTGGSADTQYF. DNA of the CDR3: TGTGCCAGCAGTTTAAGAGGGACAGGGGGTTCTGCAGATACGCAGTATTTT.

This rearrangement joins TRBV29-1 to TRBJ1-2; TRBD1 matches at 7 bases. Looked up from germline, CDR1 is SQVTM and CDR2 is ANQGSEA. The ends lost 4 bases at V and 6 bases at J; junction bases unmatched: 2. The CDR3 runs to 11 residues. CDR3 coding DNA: TGCAGCGTTGGGGGGACAGATGGCTACACCTTC. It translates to CSVGGTDGYTF.

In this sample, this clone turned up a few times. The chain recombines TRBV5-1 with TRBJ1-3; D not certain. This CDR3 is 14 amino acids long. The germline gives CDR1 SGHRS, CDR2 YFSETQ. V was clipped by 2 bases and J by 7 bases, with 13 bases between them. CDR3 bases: TGCGCCAGCAGCTTACAGAGTGGTCTGAACACCATATATTTT. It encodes CASSLQSGLNTIYF.

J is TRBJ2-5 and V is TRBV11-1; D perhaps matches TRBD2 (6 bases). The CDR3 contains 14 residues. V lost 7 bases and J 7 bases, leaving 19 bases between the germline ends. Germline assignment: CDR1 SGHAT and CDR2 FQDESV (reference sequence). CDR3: CASTLSGEVGTQYF. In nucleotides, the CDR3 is TGTGCCAGCACCTTGTCTGGGGAGGTGGGGACCCAGTACTTC.

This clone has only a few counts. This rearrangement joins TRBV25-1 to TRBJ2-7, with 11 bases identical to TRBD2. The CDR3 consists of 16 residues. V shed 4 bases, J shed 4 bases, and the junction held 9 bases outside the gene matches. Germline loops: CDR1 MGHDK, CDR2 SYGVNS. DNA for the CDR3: TGTGCCAGCAGTGCTAGATTAGCGGGAGGGTCATACGAGCAGTACTTC. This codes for CASSARLAGGSYEQYF.

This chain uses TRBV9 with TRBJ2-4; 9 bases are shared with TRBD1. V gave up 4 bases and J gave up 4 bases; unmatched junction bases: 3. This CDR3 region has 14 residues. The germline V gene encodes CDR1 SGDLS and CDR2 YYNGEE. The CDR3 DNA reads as TGTGCCAGCAGCTCCGGGACAGGGAAAAACATTCAGTACTTC. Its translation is CASSSGTGKNIQYF.

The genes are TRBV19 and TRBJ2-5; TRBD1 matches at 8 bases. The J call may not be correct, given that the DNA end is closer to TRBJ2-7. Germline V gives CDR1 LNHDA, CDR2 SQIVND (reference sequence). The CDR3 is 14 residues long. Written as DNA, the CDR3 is TGTGCCAGTAGGAATACGGGACAGGCCTACGAGCAGTACTTC. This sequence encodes CASRNTGQAYEQYF.

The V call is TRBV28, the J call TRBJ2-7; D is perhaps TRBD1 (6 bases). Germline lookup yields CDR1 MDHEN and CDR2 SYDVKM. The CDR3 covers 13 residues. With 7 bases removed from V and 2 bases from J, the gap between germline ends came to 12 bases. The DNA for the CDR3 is TGTGCCAGCAAGGGCCCAGGGGCCTACGAGCAGTACTTC. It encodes CASKGPGAYEQYF.